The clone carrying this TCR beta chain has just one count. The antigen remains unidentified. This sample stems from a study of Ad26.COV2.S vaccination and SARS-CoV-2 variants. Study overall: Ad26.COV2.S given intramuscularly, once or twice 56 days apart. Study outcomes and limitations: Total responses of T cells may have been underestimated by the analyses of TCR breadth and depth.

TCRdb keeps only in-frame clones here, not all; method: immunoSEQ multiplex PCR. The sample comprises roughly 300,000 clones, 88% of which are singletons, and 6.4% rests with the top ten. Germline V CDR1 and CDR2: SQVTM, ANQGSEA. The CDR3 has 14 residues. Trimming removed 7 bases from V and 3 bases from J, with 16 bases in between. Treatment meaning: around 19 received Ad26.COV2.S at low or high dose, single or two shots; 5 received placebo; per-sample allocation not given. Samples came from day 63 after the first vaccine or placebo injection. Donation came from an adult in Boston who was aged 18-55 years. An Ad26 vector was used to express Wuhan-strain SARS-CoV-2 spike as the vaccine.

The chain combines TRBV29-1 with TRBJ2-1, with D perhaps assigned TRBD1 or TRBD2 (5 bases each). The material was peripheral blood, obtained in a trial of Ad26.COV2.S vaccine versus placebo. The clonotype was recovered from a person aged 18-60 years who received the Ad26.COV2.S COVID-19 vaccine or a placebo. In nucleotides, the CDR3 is TGCAGCGCTCCGAGGGGACCGTTCTACAATGAGCAGTTCTTC. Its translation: CSAPRGPFYNEQFF.